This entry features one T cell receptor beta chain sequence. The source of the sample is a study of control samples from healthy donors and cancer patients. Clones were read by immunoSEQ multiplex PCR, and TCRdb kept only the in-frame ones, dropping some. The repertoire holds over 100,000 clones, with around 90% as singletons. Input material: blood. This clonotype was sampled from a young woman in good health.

CDR3 sequence: CASSKGTVMNTEAFF. In nucleotides, the CDR3 is TGTGCCAGCAGTAAAGGGACAGTTATGAACACTGAAGCTTTCTTT. V usage is TRBV6-6 and J usage is TRBJ1-1, with 7 nucleotides matching TRBD1. J gave up 0 bases and V 5 bases, and 6 bases lay outside the gene matches. This CDR3 has 15 residues. Germline V CDR1 and CDR2: MNHNY, SVGAGI (reference sequence).